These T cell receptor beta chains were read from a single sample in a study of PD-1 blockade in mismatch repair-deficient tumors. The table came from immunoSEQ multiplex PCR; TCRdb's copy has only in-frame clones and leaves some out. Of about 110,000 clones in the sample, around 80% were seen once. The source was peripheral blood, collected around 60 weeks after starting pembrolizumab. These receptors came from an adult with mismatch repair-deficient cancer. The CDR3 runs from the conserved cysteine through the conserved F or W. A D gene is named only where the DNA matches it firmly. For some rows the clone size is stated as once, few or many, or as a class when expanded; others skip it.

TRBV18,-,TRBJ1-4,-,TGTGCCAGCTCACCAGGCCCGACTATAAGGAATGAAAAACTGTTTTTT,CASSPGPTIRNEKLFF
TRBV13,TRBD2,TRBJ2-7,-,TGTGCCAGCAGCCCCCCAGGGACTAGCGGGAGGGCCGACGACGAGCAGTACTTC,CASSPPGTSGRADDEQYF
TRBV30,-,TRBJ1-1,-,TGTGCCTGGAGTGTACAAGGGGGGCGCGAAGCTTTCTTT,CAWSVQGGREAFF
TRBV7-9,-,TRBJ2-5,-,TGTGCCAGCAGCTTAAAGGGGCACGAGACCCAGTACTTC,CASSLKGHETQYF
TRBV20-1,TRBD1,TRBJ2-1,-,TGCAGTGGGACAGGTGACAATGAGCAGTTCTTC,CSGTGDNEQFF
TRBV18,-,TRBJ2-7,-,TGTGCCAGCTCACCACCGACCGTGACCTACGAGCAGTACTTC,CASSPPTVTYEQYF
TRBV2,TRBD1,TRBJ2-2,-,TGTGCCAGCAGGCCACAGGGGAGCACCGGGGAGCTGTTTTTT,CASRPQGSTGELFF
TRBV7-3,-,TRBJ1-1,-,TGTGCCAGCAGCGCCCGCCTCACTGAAGCTTTCTTT,CASSARLTEAFF
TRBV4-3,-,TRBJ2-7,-,TGCGCCAGCAGCTTAGAGCTGGGAGATGAGCAGTACTTC,CASSLELGDEQYF
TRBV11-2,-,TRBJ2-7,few,TGTGCCAGCAGCCGGGACGGCTACGAGCAGTACTTC,CASSRDGYEQYF
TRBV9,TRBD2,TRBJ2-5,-,TGTGCCAGCAGCGCCGACCCTAGCGGGAGGCCTGAGACCCAGTACTTC,CASSADPSGRPETQYF
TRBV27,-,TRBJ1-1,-,TGTGCCAGCAGTTTAGAACCAAGGGCTGAAGCTTTCTTT,CASSLEPRAEAFF
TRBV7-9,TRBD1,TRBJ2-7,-,TGTGCCAGCAGCTTAGACGGGGACAGGTCCTACGAGCAGTACTTC,CASSLDGDRSYEQYF
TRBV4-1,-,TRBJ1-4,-,TGCGCCAGCAGCCAAGGACCAGACAGTAATGAAAAACTGTTTTTT,CASSQGPDSNEKLFF
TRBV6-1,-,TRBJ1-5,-,TGTGCCAGCAGTTTGGACAGAAATCAGCCCCAGCATTTT,CASSLDRNQPQHF
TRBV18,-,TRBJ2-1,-,TGTGCCAGCTCACCATTGTCTCCCTCCTACAATGAGCAGTTCTTC,CASSPLSPSYNEQFF
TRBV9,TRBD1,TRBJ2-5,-,TGTGCCAGCGGACAGGGGGGAGAGACCCAGTACTTC,CASGQGGETQYF
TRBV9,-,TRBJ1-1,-,TGTGCCAGCAGCACCCGGACGGACTACACTGAAGCTTTCTTT,CASSTRTDYTEAFF
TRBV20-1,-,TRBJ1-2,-,TGCAGTGCTGCGCAGCCCGGTGGCTACACCTTC,CSAAQPGGYTF
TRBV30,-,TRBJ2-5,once,TGTGCCTGGAGTTCGGACCGTCTAGAGGAGACCCAGTACTTC,CAWSSDRLEETQYF
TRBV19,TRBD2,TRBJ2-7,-,TGTGCCAGTAGTATCACGGGAGGCTCTGAGCAGTACTTC,CASSITGGSEQYF
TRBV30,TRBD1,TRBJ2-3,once,TGTGCCTGCGGACAGGGGGCGAGCACAGATACGCAGTATTTT,CACGQGASTDTQYF
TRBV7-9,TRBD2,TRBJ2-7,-,TGTGCCAGCAGCCTCCTGGGACTAGCGGTTTACGAGCAGTACTTC,CASSLLGLAVYEQYF
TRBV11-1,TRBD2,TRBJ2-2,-,TGTGCCAGCGGACTATATGGGGCGGGGGCGAACACCGGGGAGCTGTTTTTT,CASGLYGAGANTGELFF
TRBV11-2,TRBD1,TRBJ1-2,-,TGTGCCAGCAGCCCCCGACAGGGTTATGGCTACACCTTC,CASSPRQGYGYTF
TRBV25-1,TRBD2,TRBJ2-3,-,TGTGCCAGCAGTTTCGGCGGGAGCCCAGATACGCAGTATTTT,CASSFGGSPDTQYF
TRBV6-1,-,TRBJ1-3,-,TGTGCCAGCAGTGAAGTGGGGAGAAACACCATATATTTT,CASSEVGRNTIYF
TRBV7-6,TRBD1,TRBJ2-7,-,TGTGCCAGCAGCCCCAGGACAGGGCTGTACGAGCAGTACTTC,CASSPRTGLYEQYF
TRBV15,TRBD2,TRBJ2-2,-,TGTGCCACGGGCTCGCCGGAGAAGACTAGCCTTCACACCGGGGAGCTGTTTTTT,CATGSPEKTSLHTGELFF
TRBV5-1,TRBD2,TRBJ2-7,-,TGCGCCAGCAGGCCTAGCGGGAGAGGTTACGAGCAGTACTTC,CASRPSGRGYEQYF
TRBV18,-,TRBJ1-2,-,TGTGCCAGCTCACACCGGGGGGCAGAATATGGCTACACCTTC,CASSHRGAEYGYTF
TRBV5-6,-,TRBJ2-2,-,TGTGCCAGCAGCTTGTGGGGGAACACCGGGGAGCTGTTTTTT,CASSLWGNTGELFF
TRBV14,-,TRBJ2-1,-,TGTGCCAGCAGCCCACTAGCTGGGGGGAGGTACGCCCCCTACAATGAGCAGTTCTTC,CASSPLAGGRYAPYNEQFF
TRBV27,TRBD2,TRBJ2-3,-,TGTGCCAGCAGTTTATACGGGGGGACTGACACAGATACGCAGTATTTT,CASSLYGGTDTDTQYF
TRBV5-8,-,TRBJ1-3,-,TGTGCCAGCAGATACAGAGGAAACACCATATATTTT,CASRYRGNTIYF
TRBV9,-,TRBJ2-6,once,TGTGCCAGCAGCGTGGGGGATGGGGCCAACGTCCTGACTTTC,CASSVGDGANVLTF
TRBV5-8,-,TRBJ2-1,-,TGTGCCAGCAGCTTAAATCTCCCCGTAAACAATGAGCAGTTCTTC,CASSLNLPVNNEQFF